The present entry profiles one T cell receptor beta chain with its context. Original processing methods: Amplification of reference gene primers provided the estimated nucleated cell counts. Generated by immunoSEQ multiplex PCR, the TCRdb table keeps only in-frame clones and is missing some. V and J calls and clone size are given by that table; D and trimming were obtained from the DNA. The sample comprises 400,000 to 550,000 clones, around 89% of which are singletons, and approximately 4.3% rests with the top ten. The data were taken from a study of blood T cell repertoires in COVID-19. About the research overall: Donors in the United States, Italy and Spain gave samples during acute or convalescent COVID-19. From T cells, B-cell-depleted T cells, or PBMCs came the material, which was cDNA or gDNA.

Germline V gene lookup returns CDR1 SNHLY and CDR2 FYNNEI. The CDR3 runs to 13 residues. Trimming took off 5 bases at V and 3 bases at J, with 10 bases between the two ends. The receptor was derived from a woman aged 25 to 39 with acute or convalescent COVID-19. The sample taken for sequencing was peripheral blood. This chain joins TRBV2 and TRBJ1-1, with a weak D call TRBD1 (6 bases). The CDR3 DNA sequence: TGTGCCAGCAGTACAGGGTCGCACACTGAAGCTTTCTTT. It translates to CASSTGSHTEAFF. Combining the CDR3 with reference TRBV2 and TRBJ1-1 gives the whole variable domain EPEVTQTPSHQVTQMGQEVILRCVPISNHLYFYWYRQILGQKVEFLVSFYNNEISEKSEIFDDQFSVERPDGSNFTLKIRSTKLEDSAMYFCASSTGSHTEAFFGQGTRLTVV.